This T cell receptor beta chain was observed in a study of T cell repertoires in cytomegalovirus infection. Study-wide background: Public TCR beta signatures were indicative of both CMV infection and a matching HLA type.

TCRdb itself ran the reads through MiXCR, one entry per CDR3 protein. The sample carries approximately 300,000 distinct CDR3 sequences, about 27% recorded once. Turning to this clonotype: Its antigen remains unidentified.

CDR3 length: 15 amino acids. CDR1 is KGHDR, CDR2 SFDVKD, per germline. Trimming at V came to 3 bases and at J to 5 bases, leaving 6 bases not matched to a gene. This receptor was identified in a human donor in good health (CMV status not recorded). Some clones in this sample may be carry-over from other donors' samples. The starting material was cultured PBMCs, obtained from culture after CMV antigen stimulation. The chain combines TRBV24-1 with TRBJ2-1; TRBD2 aligns across 7 bases. The DNA of the CDR3 is TGTGCCACCAGTGATAACCGGGACTATCACAATGAGCAGTTCTTC. Its protein is CATSDNRDYHNEQFF.